These 9 T cell receptor beta chains originate from one sample sequenced in a study of shared clonotypes between healthy human individuals. Clones were read by immunoSEQ multiplex PCR, and TCRdb kept only the in-frame ones, dropping some. Here the sample spans 950,000 to 1,100,000 clones, about 84% being singletons. Material for sequencing was memory CD4+ T cells from PBMCs. The subset here: CD45RA-negative fraction. All receptors come from a man between 18 and 29 years old in good health. Some clones in this sample may be carry-over from other donors' samples.

The rearrangement links TRBV21-1 to TRBJ2-1. TRBV21-1 is given as a pseudogene. This CDR3 has 21 amino acids. The CDR3 DNA follows: TGTGCCAGCAGCCCCTCAGGAGGGGAGGGACAGTTTCCACTTTACTACAATGAGCAGTTCTTC. Protein: CASSPSGGEGQFPLYYNEQFF.

V usage is TRBV19 and J usage is TRBJ2-3, with 10 bases identical to TRBD2. The ends lost 0 bases at V and 2 bases at J; junction bases unmatched: 5. The CDR3 extends over 17 amino acids. Per germline, CDR1 LNHDA and CDR2 SQIVND (reference sequence). CDR3 sequence (DNA): TGTGCCAGTAGTATAGAAACTAGCGGGACGTACACAGATACGCAGTATTTT. Translation gives CASSIETSGTYTDTQYF.

The chain combines TRBV10-3 with TRBJ2-3, with D uncertain. This CDR3 is built from 13 residues. V was shortened by 4 bases and J by 6 bases, with 11 bases between the two germline ends. Germline V CDR1 and CDR2: ENHRY, SYGVKD. Here the CDR3 DNA reads TGTGCCATCAGTGCCCCCAGCTTTGATACGCAGTATTTT. It encodes CAISAPSFDTQYF.

This rearrangement joins TRBV27 to TRBJ2-5, with 7 bases that match TRBD2. V shed 5 bases and J 5 bases; nucleotides not matched to a gene: 8. CDR3 length equals 14 residues. CDR1 and CDR2 (germline): MNHEY, SMNVEV (reference sequence). CDR3 in amino acids: CASSRGQGGETQYF. The CDR3 DNA follows: TGTGCCAGCAGTCGGGGCCAGGGAGGGGAGACCCAGTACTTC.

The chain uses TRBV27 and TRBJ2-3; 7 bases match TRBD2. With 5 bases clipped from V and 2 bases from J, the junction kept 10 bases outside the gene matches. This CDR3 is 16 amino acids long. From germline, CDR1 is MNHEY and CDR2 SMNVEV (reference sequence). CDR3 in amino acids: CASSPLGAGITDTQYF. The CDR3, as DNA: TGTGCCAGCAGTCCCCTGGGAGCGGGGATCACAGATACGCAGTATTTT.

Regarding this clone: Within the sample, other DNA sequences also encode this same CDR3. This chain links TRBV5-1 with TRBJ1-4; 9 nucleotides line up with TRBD1. The CDR3 consists of 15 residues. Trimming removed 4 bases from V and 2 bases from J; junction bases left unmatched: 3. Germline values: CDR1 SGHRS, CDR2 YFSETQ. The CDR3 nucleotides are TGCGCCAGCAGCCCCGACAGGGGGACTAATGAAAAACTGTTTTTT. This encodes CASSPDRGTNEKLFF.

The chain uses TRBV4-1 and TRBJ2-5; D may be TRBD1 (5 bases). Germline V gene sequence: CDR1 MGHRA, CDR2 YSYEKL. Trimming shortened V by 1 base and J by 1 base, and 7 bases separated the two germline ends. This CDR3 contains 14 residues. For the CDR3, the DNA is TGCGCCAGCAGCCAAGCTAGGGGCCAAGAGACCCAGTACTTC. This sequence encodes CASSQARGQETQYF.

This chain joins TRBV13 and TRBJ1-2; the D gene is possibly TRBD1 (6 bases). V shed 5 bases and J shed 3 bases, with 19 bases lying between them. The CDR3 is made up of 16 amino acids. Germline V gene lookup returns CDR1 PRHDT and CDR2 FYEKMQ (reference sequence). CDR3 DNA sequence: TGTGCCAGCAGCCTAAGGGGGAGGGAGAGATACTATGGCTACACCTTC. It is translated as CASSLRGRERYYGYTF.

V gene TRBV19 combines with J gene TRBJ2-1; D may be TRBD2 (6 bases). With 8 bases removed from V and 4 bases from J, the gap between germline ends came to 12 bases. Germline V CDR1 and CDR2: LNHDA, SQIVND (reference sequence). CDR3 length: 13 amino acids. The CDR3 DNA is TGTGCCAGTCGGGACGGACTATACAATGAGCAGTTCTTC. It is translated as CASRDGLYNEQFF.